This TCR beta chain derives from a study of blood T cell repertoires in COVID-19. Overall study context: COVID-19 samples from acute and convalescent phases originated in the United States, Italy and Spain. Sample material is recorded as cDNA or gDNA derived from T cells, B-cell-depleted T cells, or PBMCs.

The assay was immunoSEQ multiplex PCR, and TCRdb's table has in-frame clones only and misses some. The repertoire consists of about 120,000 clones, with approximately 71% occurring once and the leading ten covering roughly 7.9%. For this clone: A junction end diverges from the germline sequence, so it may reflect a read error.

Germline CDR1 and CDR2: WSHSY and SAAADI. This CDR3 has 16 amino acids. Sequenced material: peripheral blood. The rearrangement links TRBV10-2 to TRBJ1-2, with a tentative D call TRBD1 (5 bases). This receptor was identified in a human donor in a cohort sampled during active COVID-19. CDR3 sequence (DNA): TGCGCCACCAGTGAGTCGGGTCCAGGGCCAGCACTTGGCTACACCTTC. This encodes CATSESGPGPALGYTF.